Listed here are 10 T cell receptor beta chains from one sample, sequenced in a study of blood T cell repertoires in COVID-19. Sequencing was performed with immunoSEQ multiplex PCR; in TCRdb, only in-frame clones are kept and a portion is missing. The sample consists of about 150,000 clones, 75% to 85% of them appearing once. Sequenced input: peripheral blood. Receptors were obtained from a woman in her forties or fifties with acute or convalescent COVID-19.

The chain joins TRBV3-1 (or the pseudogene TRBV3-2) to TRBJ1-1, with D possibly matching TRBD1 (5 bases). Germline values: CDR1 LGHDT, CDR2 YNNKEL (reference sequence). This CDR3 comprises 13 residues. The germline V and J ends were trimmed by 6 bases and 4 bases, with 12 bases remaining between them. The CDR3 loop is CASSLTQGTEAFF. DNA of the CDR3: TGTGCCAGCAGTCTTACCCAGGGCACTGAAGCTTTCTTT.

The CDR3 loop is CAISSSAVGTDTQYF. The CDR3 region has the DNA TGTGCCATCAGCTCTAGCGCGGTGGGCACAGATACGCAGTATTTT. J is TRBJ2-3 and V is TRBV10-3, with D possibly matching TRBD2 (6 bases). There are 15 residues in the CDR3. Trimming took off 6 bases at V and 1 base at J, with 14 bases between the two ends. Germline V gene data show CDR1 as ENHRY and CDR2 as SYGVKD.

The chain links TRBV6-5 to TRBJ1-4, with a possible D match to TRBD1 (6 bases). Trimming took off 2 bases at V and 5 bases at J, with 12 bases between the two ends. The CDR3 sequence is 15 residues long. CDR1 and CDR2 from the germline V gene are MNHEY and SVGAGI. Written as DNA, the CDR3 is TGTGCCAGCAGTTACCAGGGGCTCGGGAATGAAAAACTGTTTTTT. This gives the protein CASSYQGLGNEKLFF.

The chain is built from TRBV4-3 and TRBJ1-2; D unclear. This CDR3 comprises 16 residues. Trimming shortened V by 1 base and J by 8 bases, and 20 bases separated the two germline ends. Per germline, CDR1 LGHNA and CDR2 YSLEER. Here the CDR3 reads CASSQGGSTARGGYTF. The CDR3 DNA reads as TGCGCCAGCAGCCAAGGAGGGTCGACCGCCCGTGGGGGCTACACCTTC.

The J gene is TRBJ2-5, the V gene TRBV5-1; D is perhaps TRBD2 (6 bases). Germline CDR1 reads SGHRS; CDR2 reads YFSETQ. This CDR3 comprises 13 residues. Trimming left V 2 bases short and J 5 bases short, with 10 bases between. CDR3 sequence reads: CASSFWDSETQYF. The CDR3 DNA follows: TGCGCCAGCAGCTTCTGGGACTCTGAGACCCAGTACTTC.

This chain uses TRBV6-2 or TRBV6-3 with TRBJ1-2; D is perhaps TRBD1 (6 bases). Trimming left V 2 bases short and J 2 bases short, with 12 bases between. The CDR3 is 15 amino acids. CDR1 is MNHEY and CDR2 is SVGEGT in the germline V gene. This chain's CDR3 is CASSYGGGTNYGYTF. CDR3 bases: TGTGCCAGCAGTTACGGGGGCGGTACCAACTATGGCTACACCTTC.

This clone has just one count. The V call is TRBV29-1, the J call TRBJ1-5; D gene uncertain. Germline CDR1 reads SQVTM; CDR2 reads ANQGSEA. The V end was cut by 4 bases, the J end by 10 bases, with 8 bases between. The CDR3 is 10 residues long. The CDR3 DNA reads TGCAGCGTTGGCGAGGATCCCCAGCATTTT. Translation gives CSVGEDPQHF.

This chain uses TRBV4-2 with TRBJ1-4, with D maybe TRBD1 (5 bases). Trimming pared 3 bases from V and 0 bases from J, leaving 11 bases between. This CDR3 spans 16 amino acids. Germline values: CDR1 LGHNA, CDR2 YNFKEQ. The CDR3 sequence: CASSQSDSATNEKLFF. The DNA of the CDR3 is TGTGCCAGCAGCCAGTCCGACAGTGCAACTAATGAAAAACTGTTTTTT.

The rearrangement links TRBV3-1 (or the pseudogene TRBV3-2) to TRBJ2-7, with 11 bases fitting TRBD1. The CDR3 runs 15 residues. Germline CDR1 and CDR2: LGHDT and YNNKEL (reference sequence). After removal of 4 bases from V and 6 bases from J, the junction contained 8 bases not matched to a gene. The CDR3 loop reads CASSLVGTGGSEQYF. CDR3 coding DNA: TGTGCCAGCAGCCTAGTTGGGACAGGGGGTTCCGAGCAGTACTTC.

This clone was seen a single time. J is TRBJ2-7 and V is TRBV24-1, with D perhaps matching TRBD1 (6 bases). The length of the CDR3 is 16 residues. CDR1 and CDR2 (germline): KGHDR, SFDVKD. V lost 2 bases and J lost 4, with 17 bases in between. CDR3 sequence (DNA): TGTGCCACCAGTGATTCAACGCGCAGGGGTACGTACGAGCAGTACTTC. Translating it yields CATSDSTRRGTYEQYF.